The 17 T cell receptor beta chains below all came from one sample that was sequenced in a study of T cell responses to AZD1222 COVID-19 vaccine. Some clones are missing from TCRdb's copy, which holds only in-frame ones; the method was immunoSEQ multiplex PCR. The repertoire holds approximately 140,000 clones, with about 90% as singletons. Material: peripheral blood, obtained 28 days after the second dose of the MenACWY control vaccine. The source of these receptors is an adult who received the MenACWY meningococcal vaccine as a control.

This chain uses TRBV29-1 with TRBJ1-2; 7 nucleotides align to TRBD1. The CDR3 consists of 12 residues. Trimming took 3 bases from V and 8 from J; bases not matched to a gene: 6. Germline loops: CDR1 SQVTM, CDR2 ANQGSEA. CDR3 DNA: TGCAGCGTTGAGTCAGGGGGTGGCGGCTACACCTTC. Amino acid sequence: CSVESGGGGYTF.

This sequence joins TRBV3-1 (or the pseudogene TRBV3-2) and TRBJ1-2; TRBD1 aligns across 10 bases. Germline trimming cut 6 bases from V and 6 bases from J; bases unmatched to any gene: 10. The CDR3 is 15 amino acids. Germline CDR1 and CDR2: LGHDT and YNNKEL (reference sequence). CDR3 sequence: CASSPPGQGKDGYTF. The CDR3 DNA is TGTGCCAGCAGTCCCCCGGGACAGGGGAAGGATGGCTACACCTTC.

V is TRBV28 and J is TRBJ1-5, with 12 bases that match TRBD1. CDR1 is MDHEN, CDR2 SYDVKM, per germline. CDR3 length equals 19 residues. V gave up 8 bases and J gave up 1 base; unmatched junction bases: 15. CDR3 DNA sequence: TGTGCCAGCTTGGGTCGGGACAGGGGGCTTCTTAACAGCAATCAGCCCCAGCATTTT. It is translated as CASLGRDRGLLNSNQPQHF. The variable domain in full, with the rest retrieved from reference TRBV28 and TRBJ1-5, is DVKVTQSSRYLVKRTGEKVFLECVQDMDHENMFWYRQDPGLGLRLIYFSYDVKMKEKGDIPEGYSVSREKKERFSLILESASTNQTSMYLCASLGRDRGLLNSNQPQHFGDGTRLSIL.

The chain combines TRBV5-4 with TRBJ2-3; 9 positions match TRBD2. V lost 1 base, J lost 4 bases, and 4 bases stayed unmatched. The CDR3 is 15 amino acids. Germline-derived CDR1 and CDR2 are SGHNT and YYREEE (reference sequence). This CDR3 reads CASSLWRGGPDTQYF. As DNA, the CDR3 is TGTGCCAGCAGCTTGTGGCGGGGGGGCCCAGATACGCAGTATTTT.

This clone was seen only once. The J gene is TRBJ1-3, the V gene TRBV7-2; no clear D. CDR3 size: 15 residues. V shed 6 bases and J shed 0 bases, with 12 bases lying between them. Germline V lookup: CDR1 SGHTA, CDR2 FQGNSA. The DNA of the CDR3 is TGTGCCAGCAGTACCAAGGACGGCTCTGGAAACACCATATATTTT. As protein: CASSTKDGSGNTIYF. The whole variable domain, filled in from reference TRBV7-2 and TRBJ1-3, reads GAGVSQSPSNKVTEKGKDVELRCDPISGHTALYWYRQSLGQGLEFLIYFQGNSAPDKSGLPSDRFSAERTGGSVSTLTIQRTQQEDSAVYLCASSTKDGSGNTIYFGEGSWLTVV.

The V gene is TRBV6-2 or TRBV6-3, the J gene TRBJ2-2; possibly TRBD1 for D (7 bases). V lost 7 bases, J lost 6 bases, and 21 bases lay in between. Germline values: CDR1 MNHEY, CDR2 SVGEGT. CDR3 length: 16 residues. Written as DNA, the CDR3 is TGTGCCAGCACCCCACCTAAAGGAGGGGGCCCCGGGGAGCTGTTTTTT. This gives the protein CASTPPKGGGPGELFF.

The table lists this clone with a few counts. The genes are TRBV12-3 or TRBV12-4 and TRBJ1-1; 9 bases are a match to TRBD1. There are 13 residues in the CDR3. V gave up 6 bases and J gave up 7 bases; unmatched junction bases: 6. The CDR3 loop is CASSLQGAVEAFF. CDR3 nucleotides: TGTGCCAGCAGCCTACAGGGGGCGGTTGAAGCTTTCTTT.

The chain recombines TRBV19 with TRBJ1-5; TRBD1 matches 7 bases. J lost 6 bases, V lost 7 bases, and 15 bases had no gene match. The CDR3 loop spans 16 amino acids. The germline V gene encodes CDR1 LNHDA and CDR2 SQIVND (reference sequence). CDR3 DNA sequence: TGTGCCAGTACCCAGACACAGGGGACTCCCCTTCAGCCCCAGCATTTT. This encodes CASTQTQGTPLQPQHF.

The CDR3 nucleotides read TGTGCCAGCAGTGTGGGGGGGCGCAGTACTGAAGCTTTCTTT. Its protein is CASSVGGRSTEAFF. The gene calls are TRBV2 and TRBJ1-1; the D gene is possibly TRBD1 (6 bases). The germline CDR1 and CDR2 sequences are SNHLY and FYNNEI. The CDR3 covers 14 residues. With 4 bases removed from V and 5 bases from J, the gap between germline ends came to 14 bases.

This clone was detected only a few times. The rearrangement joins TRBV27 to TRBJ2-1; 10 nucleotides match TRBD2. V was pared by 5 bases and J by 10 bases, with 11 bases of the junction left unmatched. CDR1 and CDR2 (germline): MNHEY, SMNVEV (reference sequence). The CDR3 runs to 15 residues. CDR3 coding DNA: TGTGCCAGCAGTAGAACTAGCGGGAACAAAGGAGAGCAGTTCTTC. This translates into CASSRTSGNKGEQFF.

This clone was observed once. The chain links TRBV6-5 to TRBJ2-5; weak D call: TRBD2 (7 bases). The CDR3 is 15 residues long. The germline CDR1 and CDR2 sequences are MNHEY and SVGAGI. V was shortened by 0 bases and J by 2 bases, with 10 bases between the two germline ends. CDR3 sequence reads: CASSYSEGGQETQYF. In nucleotides, the CDR3 is TGTGCCAGCAGTTACTCAGAGGGGGGGCAAGAGACCCAGTACTTC.

The chain recombines TRBV2 with TRBJ2-2; 7 positions agree with TRBD2. Germline values: CDR1 SNHLY, CDR2 FYNNEI. The CDR3 is 15 amino acids. Unmatched junction bases numbered 1, after V lost 3 bases and J lost 0 bases. CDR3 sequence: CASSDLAANTGELFF. The CDR3 DNA reads TGTGCCAGCAGTGATCTAGCGGCGAACACCGGGGAGCTGTTTTTT.

The chain is built from TRBV18 and TRBJ1-2; tentatively, D is TRBD1 (5 bases). Looked up from germline, CDR1 is KGHSH and CDR2 is LQKENI. Trimming cost V 0 bases and J 8 bases, with 10 bases left between them. The CDR3 totals 13 residues. CDR3 amino acids: CASSPPPGSGYTF. CDR3 bases: TGTGCCAGCTCACCACCGCCAGGGTCCGGCTACACCTTC.

V is TRBV21-1 and J is TRBJ2-7; TRBD2 is the table's D call, not checked against the DNA. TRBV21-1 is annotated as a pseudogene. There are 14 residues in the CDR3. The CDR3 DNA is TGTGCCAGCAGCAAAGAACGGAGCTCCTACGAGCAGTACTTC. Translated: CASSKERSSYEQYF.

This clone was detected a few times. The chain links TRBV28 to TRBJ1-3, with D perhaps TRBD1 (5 bases). The germline V and J ends were trimmed by 6 bases and 2 bases, with 14 bases remaining between them. This CDR3 has 15 amino acids. Germline V gene data show CDR1 as MDHEN and CDR2 as SYDVKM. CDR3 sequence reads: CASRPMGGAGNTIYF. The CDR3, as DNA: TGTGCCAGCAGACCCATGGGGGGGGCTGGAAACACCATATATTTT.

This sequence joins TRBV19 and TRBJ2-3, with TRBD2 matching 7 bases. V gave up 1 base and J gave up 3 bases; unmatched junction bases: 4. The CDR3 has 15 residues. Per the germline V gene, CDR1 is LNHDA and CDR2 is SQIVND (reference sequence). CDR3 amino acids: CASSIGGRGTDTQYF. The CDR3 DNA is TGTGCCAGTAGTATAGGTGGGCGGGGGACAGATACGCAGTATTTT.

V usage is TRBV7-2 and J usage is TRBJ2-5; TRBD1 matches 9 bases. The CDR3 has 14 amino acids. Germline-derived CDR1 and CDR2 are SGHTA and FQGNSA. Germline trimming cut 4 bases from V and 4 bases from J; bases unmatched to any gene: 4. This CDR3 reads CASSYQQGAETQYF. CDR3 in DNA: TGTGCCAGCAGCTATCAACAGGGGGCAGAGACCCAGTACTTC.